A selection of T cell receptor beta chains follows, all from one sample in a study of identical twins. TCRdb recomputed calls from the 5' RACE reads with MiXCR, one row per CDR3 protein. The sample records 200,000 to 250,000 distinct CDR3 sequences, about 12% being singletons. The same data also went into a second study, on yellow fever vaccine responses in identical twins.

The sample consisted of memory (CD45RO+) T cells sorted from blood. The receptors derive from a woman aged 18-29 years in good health. CDR3s include the opening cysteine and the closing phenylalanine or tryptophan.

CASSFSEETQYF,TRBV5-1
CASSLLGSGNTIYF,TRBV12-3/TRBV12-4
CASSDWGGETQYF,TRBV25-1
CATSSGQGAKTQYF,TRBV15
CATSDQGARNNEQFF,TRBV24-1
CSGGSDRGHTGELFF,TRBV29-1
CSAGLGANYGYTF,TRBV20-1
CASGMETGGYGYTF,TRBV6-1
CASSRLTGLAGVSSYEQYF,TRBV12-3/TRBV12-4
CASSPRDRGAYEQYF,TRBV28
CATSYGQGTGELFF,TRBV15
CASSLDISGKVDTQYF,TRBV7-2
CASSFNRGYGYTF,TRBV7-2
CASSQDYAEDTEAFF,TRBV3-1
CASAGAGLSKTQYF,TRBV24-1
CASSRPGTGSDEQYF,TRBV6-1
CACRQGVNHEQYF,TRBV30
CASSLASNGELFF,TRBV5-1
CASSLISWATSYEQYF,TRBV7-8
CATTHNRETQYF,TRBV10-2